Listed below are T cell receptor beta chains from one sample, sequenced in a study of OX40 agonist ivuxolimab in advanced cancers. Some clones are missing from TCRdb's copy, which holds only in-frame ones; the method was immunoSEQ multiplex PCR. The repertoire consists of about 130,000 clones, with 90% occurring once and the leading ten covering approximately 1%. The sample consisted of CD4+ or CD8+ T cells sorted from blood, taken in a trial of the OX40 agonist ivuxolimab. The receptors originated from an adult with an advanced solid tumor such as melanoma, head and neck, liver or kidney cancer. Each CDR3 is given with its conserved first and last residue.

v_call: TRBV5-1
cdr3_aa: CASSLSPAGATDTQYF

v_call: TRBV11-3
cdr3_aa: CASSLAGSGPPGAKNIQYF

v_call: TRBV18
cdr3_aa: CASSLGLNPYNEQFF

v_call: TRBV5-1
cdr3_aa: CASSFWTDLDGYTF

v_call: TRBV14
cdr3_aa: CASSQVRVSEQYF

v_call: TRBV5-8
cdr3_aa: CASTLDRSSGNTIYF

v_call: TRBV7-3
cdr3_aa: CASSSRWGAPYNEQFF

v_call: TRBV5-6
cdr3_aa: CASSLDREGPGETQYF

v_call: TRBV27
cdr3_aa: CASSMWSPPYNEQFF

v_call: TRBV6-6
cdr3_aa: CASSRQGGDNSPLHF

v_call: TRBV28
cdr3_aa: CASSFSGTTGSYGYTF

v_call: TRBV6-1
cdr3_aa: CASRIELGLTEAFF

v_call: TRBV5-1
cdr3_aa: CASSWDRPNTEAFF

v_call: TRBV19
cdr3_aa: CASRPGLGATTNEKLFF

v_call: TRBV27
cdr3_aa: CASGPDTQYF

v_call: TRBV7-3
cdr3_aa: CASSSRTNYNEQFF

v_call: TRBV6-5
cdr3_aa: CASTGDRGQPQHF

v_call: TRBV28
cdr3_aa: CASSYGTSYEQYF

v_call: TRBV7-8
cdr3_aa: CASSPPNPASGNTIYF

v_call: TRBV7-8
cdr3_aa: CASSSTTGRGELFF

v_call: TRBV29-1
cdr3_aa: CSATGSLYEQYF

v_call: TRBV11-2
cdr3_aa: CASSSSIRTGAETQYF

v_call: TRBV18
cdr3_aa: CASSPPGAGGTEAFF